This record looks at one T cell receptor beta chain sequence and its context. Only CD45RO-negative cells positively selected for CCR7 counted as naive CD8 cells, so terminally differentiated effector memory CD45RA+ cells were excluded. Data came from immunoSEQ multiplex PCR; TCRdb stores just in-frame clones and leaves some out. The sample yields roughly 1,800,000 clones, about 95% seen once. This sample is drawn from a study of shared clonotypes between healthy human individuals. With 6 bases removed from V and 1 base from J, the gap between germline ends came to 9 bases. Germline lookup yields CDR1 SNHLY and CDR2 FYNNEI. The CDR3 covers 13 residues.

The sample was naive CD8+ T cells sorted from blood. The chain is built from TRBV2 and TRBJ1-1, with unresolved D. The TCR originated in a man younger than 35 in good health. CDR3 sequence reads: CASSMETNTEAFF. The CDR3 nucleotides read TGTGCCAGCAGCATGGAAACGAACACTGAAGCTTTCTTT.